This T cell receptor (beta chain) was recovered during a study of T cell repertoires in cytomegalovirus infection. Study at large: HLA-C-restricted CMV epitopes, recently identified, and well-studied HLA-B-restricted ones were used by the study. Public TCR beta signatures indicated both CMV infection and matching HLA type.

This clonotype was found many times. Antigen unknown. TCRdb fed the reads into MiXCR, producing one record per CDR3 protein. The table shows roughly 990,000 distinct CDR3 sequences, with more than 25% occurring only once. CDR3 length equals 18 residues. Germline-derived CDR1 and CDR2 are SGHRS and YFSETQ. Trimming at V came to 5 bases and at J to 0 bases, leaving 9 bases not matched to a gene. The receptor was derived from a human donor in good health (CMV status not recorded). Some clones in this sample may be carry-over from other donors' samples. The V and J genes are TRBV5-1 and TRBJ2-3; 13 nucleotides align to TRBD2. The material was cultured CD8+ T cells from PBMCs, obtained from culture after CMV antigen stimulation. The CDR3 reads CASSQGLAGVTSTDTQYF. For the CDR3, the DNA is TGCGCCAGCAGTCAAGGACTAGCGGGGGTAACTAGCACAGATACGCAGTATTTT.